Listed below are T cell receptor beta chains from one sample, sequenced in a study of monozygotic twins with inflammatory bowel disease. TCRdb re-called the 5' RACE reads and catalogs CDR3 proteins one per entry, DNA excluded. This sample contains approximately 120,000 distinct CDR3 sequences. The sequenced sample consisted of blood. Every receptor here comes from a human donor with ulcerative colitis or Crohn's disease, or a healthy co-twin of an affected twin (not recorded which). CDR3s include the opening cysteine and the closing phenylalanine or tryptophan.

cdr3_aa: CASSTGAQETQYF
v_call: TRBV7-2
j_call: TRBJ2-5

cdr3_aa: CASSLGRAGGYNEQFF
v_call: TRBV5-1
j_call: TRBJ2-1

cdr3_aa: CASSLEETQYF
v_call: TRBV5-1
j_call: TRBJ2-5

cdr3_aa: CSALDRRNTEAFF
v_call: TRBV20-1
j_call: TRBJ1-1

cdr3_aa: CASSGDSGGTIFEQYF
v_call: TRBV2
j_call: TRBJ2-7

cdr3_aa: CASSPLSGYEQYF
v_call: TRBV5-1
j_call: TRBJ2-7

cdr3_aa: CASSLRGTGASEAFF
v_call: TRBV5-5
j_call: TRBJ1-1

cdr3_aa: CASSQQGWGFGHSPLHF
v_call: TRBV4-2
j_call: TRBJ1-6

cdr3_aa: CASRRSLFRQGRGQPQHF
v_call: TRBV28
j_call: TRBJ1-5

cdr3_aa: CASSQEQQVVGETQYF
v_call: TRBV4-2
j_call: TRBJ2-5

cdr3_aa: CSAYLAGGRTDTQYF
v_call: TRBV20-1
j_call: TRBJ2-3

cdr3_aa: CASSSQSLQETQYF
v_call: TRBV19
j_call: TRBJ2-5

cdr3_aa: CASSLGGNSYEQYF
v_call: TRBV5-1
j_call: TRBJ2-7

cdr3_aa: CATFEGDTQYF
v_call: TRBV24-1
j_call: TRBJ2-3

cdr3_aa: CASRSGQTTRGELFF
v_call: TRBV5-4
j_call: TRBJ2-2

cdr3_aa: CASSLEGSYNEQFF
v_call: TRBV5-1
j_call: TRBJ2-1

cdr3_aa: CASSLSQPQHF
v_call: TRBV12-3/TRBV12-4
j_call: TRBJ1-5

cdr3_aa: CASSQGGYEQYF
v_call: TRBV3-1
j_call: TRBJ2-7

cdr3_aa: CATSRDLVQTNYGYTF
v_call: TRBV15
j_call: TRBJ1-2

cdr3_aa: CASSLLGRSGNEQFF
v_call: TRBV7-3
j_call: TRBJ2-1

cdr3_aa: CASSPGTSATVSETQYF
v_call: TRBV18
j_call: TRBJ2-5

cdr3_aa: CASSHRGGDYGYTF
v_call: TRBV7-2
j_call: TRBJ1-2

cdr3_aa: CASSQEDSVTEAFF
v_call: TRBV11-3
j_call: TRBJ1-1

cdr3_aa: CASSLVPRAEKLFF
v_call: TRBV5-6
j_call: TRBJ1-4